Below, 8 T cell receptor beta chains from the same sample are listed, as sequenced in a study of CD8 T cells in Susac syndrome. Random hexamers were used to reverse transcribe an amount of roughly 0.5 to 1 ug RNA. TCRdb redid the calling of the immunoSEQ multiplex PCR reads with MiXCR, one entry per CDR3 protein. Of 150,000 to 200,000 distinct CDR3 sequences listed, approximately 95% are singletons. Input material: CD8+ T cells from PBMCs. The source of these receptors is a human donor with Susac syndrome.

Remarks on this clonotype: One end of the junction varies from germline; a read error may be responsible. V and J are TRBV6-1 and TRBJ2-2; 9 nucleotides agree with TRBD1. The V gene's germline CDR1 is MNHNS and CDR2 SASEGT. The CDR3 contains 16 residues. Here the CDR3 DNA reads TGTGCCAGCAGAGAAGACGGGACAGGGTTTTCAGGGGAGCTGTTTTTT. It codes for CASREDGTGFSGELFF.

J is TRBJ2-1 and V is TRBV11-2, with TRBD2 matching 9 bases. V lost 7 bases and J lost 4; bases outside the gene matches: 8. The CDR3 length is 15 residues. Looked up from germline, CDR1 is SGHAT and CDR2 is FQNNGV. The CDR3 nucleotides are TGTGCCAGCACCCTAGTAGCGGGGGCGTACAATGAGCAGTTCTTC. This gives the protein CASTLVAGAYNEQFF.

The chain carries TRBV9 and TRBJ1-5; D unresolved. Per the germline V gene, CDR1 is SGDLS and CDR2 is YYNGEE. The CDR3 extends over 14 amino acids. With 7 bases removed from V and 0 bases from J, the gap between germline ends came to 11 bases. For the CDR3, the DNA is TGTGCCAGCGCGGCGGACCATAGCAATCAGCCCCAGCATTTT. Its protein product is CASAADHSNQPQHF.

This chain links TRBV12-3 or TRBV12-4 with TRBJ2-7, with unresolved D. The CDR3 spans 15 residues. V gave up 5 bases and J gave up 0 bases, with 14 bases separating them. The CDR3 protein is CASSDTRRSSYEQYF. The DNA for the CDR3 is TGTGCCAGCAGTGACACAAGAAGGAGCTCCTACGAGCAGTACTTC.

The chain has TRBV20-1 and TRBJ1-3; D remains unclear. The CDR3 extends over 11 amino acids. Germline V CDR1 and CDR2: DFQATT, SNEGSKA (reference sequence). The V end lost 6 bases, the J end lost 1 base, and 4 bases lay between the germline ends. The CDR3 is CSAPSGNTIYF. The CDR3 DNA reads TGCAGTGCCCCTTCTGGAAACACCATATATTTT.

J is TRBJ2-2 and V is TRBV29-1; D is unresolved. The CDR3 runs to 14 residues. The germline V gene has CDR1 SQVTM and CDR2 ANQGSEA. Trimming took 7 bases from V and 0 from J, leaving 12 bases between them. The CDR3 nucleotides are TGCAGCGCTACCGAGAGCGCGAACACCGGGGAGCTGTTTTTT. Translated: CSATESANTGELFF.

The chain links TRBV11-2 to TRBJ2-2, with TRBD2 matching 10 bases. V trimming: 1 base; J trimming: 1 base; junction bases outside the gene matches: 0. Germline V CDR1 and CDR2: SGHAT, FQNNGV. This CDR3 has 16 amino acids. Written as DNA, the CDR3 is TGTGCCAGCAGCTTAGGACTAGCGGGGAACACCGGGGAGCTGTTTTTT. Amino acids: CASSLGLAGNTGELFF.

The genes are TRBV4-2 and TRBJ2-1; the match to TRBD2 covers 8 bases. V lost 6 bases, J lost 0 bases, and 4 bases stayed unmatched. The CDR3 has 15 amino acids. The V gene's germline CDR1 is LGHNA and CDR2 YNFKEQ. CDR3 DNA sequence: TGTGCCAGCAGACTCAGCGGGAGCTCCTACAATGAGCAGTTCTTC. Protein product: CASRLSGSSYNEQFF.